This T cell receptor beta chain stems from a study of blood T cell repertoires in COVID-19. The repertoire was sequenced with immunoSEQ multiplex PCR; TCRdb's copy has only in-frame clones and lacks some. The data contain roughly 500,000 clones, 70% to 90% of them singletons. J was trimmed by 7 bases and V by 3 bases; bases with no gene match: 12. Germline loops: CDR1 LGHNT, CDR2 FRNRAP. This CDR3 region has 16 residues. Assignment of participants to cohorts was predicated upon participant-reported clinical history. Sequencing input: PBMCs or T cells enriched from blood (not recorded which). The V and J genes are TRBV12-5 and TRBJ2-1; 7 bases align to TRBD1. This receptor was identified in a woman in her thirties or forties who had recovered from COVID-19. The DNA of the CDR3 is TGTGCTAGTGGTTTTAGGCCCAGGGGGATGCGTAATGAGCAGTTCTTC. Translating it yields CASGFRPRGMRNEQFF.